This T cell receptor (beta chain) was identified in a study of cytomegalovirus exposure and HLA in healthy donors. Across the study: A prior study identified just under 120 million unique TCR beta sequences from 190 million or so T cells. In terms of ancestry, the Caucasian-associated cluster contained roughly 80% of the approximately 400 genotyped donors. General study results and limits: Donor immune exposure was known only as CMV serostatus.

This CDR3 region has 14 residues. Germline CDR1 KGHSH, CDR2 LQKENI. The germline V and J ends were trimmed by 6 bases and 6 bases, with 18 bases remaining between them. With 60 Vbeta and 13 Jbeta primers, the PCR was carried out. Original handling: About 10 million of 80 million or so unique TCR beta chains were shared, per a later count. Repertoires were generated with immunoSEQ multiplex PCR, while TCRdb's copy carries only in-frame clones and drops some. That table is the source of V, J and clone size, and D and trimming were worked out from the DNA. The sample lists about 78,000 clones, over 60% occurring once. For this clone: Its antigen is currently unknown.

The TCR was taken from a woman aged 35 to 49 in good health and CMV-seropositive. This chain joins TRBV18 and TRBJ2-7; possibly TRBD1 for D (5 bases). The sample was PBMCs. The CDR3, as DNA: TGTGCCAGCTCTCCCGAGACAGCAAATAGCGAGCAGTACTTC. Translating gives CASSPETANSEQYF.